This T cell receptor beta chain was identified during a study of cytomegalovirus exposure and HLA in healthy donors. Findings and limits, study-wide: Usually a TCR sequence was rare, but some public TCRs were found in many donors. The study put about 180 TCR beta chains on its list as cytomegalovirus-associated. When a later analysis was performed, an Asian-associated ancestry cluster reportedly had fewer N-insertions than the roughly 630-donor mean. A missense DCLRE1C variant was associated with V- and J-gene trimming of TCR beta chains in a later analysis, and an independent cohort replicated the association.

With respect to this clone: What it binds is unknown.

The CDR3 sequence is 15 residues long. CDR1 MNHNS and CDR2 SASEGT come from the germline V gene. The trim removed 2 bases at V and 2 bases at J, leaving 5 bases unmatched. The PCR contained 60 Vbeta and 13 Jbeta primers. Assay used: immunoSEQ multiplex PCR; TCRdb lists only in-frame clones, some missing. The sample carries 65,000 to 80,000 clones, over 70% recorded once. The sample consisted of PBMCs. The chain links TRBV6-1 to TRBJ2-7, with 8 bases aligning to TRBD1. This TCR was recovered from a man aged 40-49 years in good health and CMV-seropositive. The CDR3 nucleotides read TGTGCCAGCAGTGAACAGGGGGCGCGGCCCTACGAGCAGTACTTC. As protein: CASSEQGARPYEQYF.